This paragraph covers one T cell receptor (delta chain) sequence. Its cognate antigen is unknown. This DNA translates differently at residue 5 from the TCRdb protein, which is that of a much larger clone; a read error is likely, and the protein shown is the DNA's own translation. TCRdb re-identified clones in the multiplex PCR reads via CATT. The sample carries some 50,000 delta-chain clones, over 1.5% recorded once. This entry is derived from a study of γδ T cells in repeated Plasmodium falciparum infection. Vgamma9/Vdelta2+ and Vdelta2-negative gammadelta T cells were flow-sorted from PBMC for bulk sequencing. The germline V gene has CDR1 TSWWSYY and CDR2 QGS. The CDR3 covers 21 residues. V was clipped by 4 bases and J by 5 bases; unmatched bases: 24. The study's findings and limits: Vdelta2-negative gammadelta repertoires, largely Vdelta1+, seemingly showed infection-driven waves of new clonal selection.

Sequenced input: gamma-delta T cells from blood. The TCR was taken from a pool of human donors (malaria-infected and uninfected, not separated). V is TRDV1 and J is TRDJ1; 11 nucleotides agree with TRDD3. This CDR3 reads CALGGEGAFPILGDRSDKLIF. The CDR3 region has the DNA TGTGCTCTTGGGGGGGAAGGGGCCTTCCCAATACTGGGGGATAGATCGGATAAACTCATCTTT.